The rows below give T cell receptor beta chains drawn from one sample of a study of CD8 T cells in ankylosing spondylitis. TCRdb called the 5' RACE reads again in MiXCR, with one record for every CDR3 protein. There are tens of thousands of distinct CDR3 sequences in the sample; roughly 30% occur only once, and approximately 59% lies in the top ten. The sequencing input was blood, either unsorted or a sorted T cell fraction (not recorded which). The receptors shown here come from a male donor with ankylosing spondylitis or in good health (not recorded which). Each CDR3 is given with its conserved first and last residue. D genes are given only for firm matches. The size field is filled for only some rows; it gives once, few, many or a size class.

d_call	clone_size	v_call	j_call	cdr3_length	cdr3_aa	cdr3_nt
.	many	TRBV5-1	TRBJ2-2	14	CASSFTGATGELFF	TGCGCCAGCAGCTTTACAGGCGCTACCGGGGAGCTGTTTTTT
TRBD1	few	TRBV5-1	TRBJ2-2	17	CASSTTATPQGTGELFF	TGCGCCAGCAGCACTACCGCCACACCACAGGGGACCGGGGAGCTGTTTTTT
.	few	TRBV5-6	TRBJ1-5	13	CASSWGGNQPQHF	TGTGCCAGCAGCTGGGGTGGCAATCAGCCCCAGCATTTT
.	few	TRBV20-1	TRBJ2-1	14	CSASGSRFPSEQFF	TGCAGTGCTAGCGGGAGTAGATTCCCTTCTGAGCAGTTCTTC
TRBD2	many	TRBV7-8	TRBJ2-1	15	CASRPRDYSYNEQFF	TGTGCCAGCAGACCCAGGGACTACTCCTACAATGAGCAGTTCTTC
.	.	TRBV19	TRBJ1-3	15	CASTLDGGIGNTIYF	TGTGCCAGTACTCTTGACGGAGGAATCGGAAACACCATATATTTT
.	.	TRBV29-1	TRBJ1-4	15	CSVEVASGANEKLFF	TGCAGCGTTGAGGTGGCCTCGGGGGCTAATGAAAAACTGTTTTTT
TRBD2	.	TRBV5-4	TRBJ2-5	16	CASSSSGRRGVETQYF	TGTGCCAGCTCCTCTAGCGGGAGGAGGGGAGTAGAGACCCAGTACTTC
.	.	TRBV3-1	TRBJ1-5	13	CASSQDSTQPQHF	TGTGCCAGCAGCCAAGACAGTACCCAGCCCCAGCATTTT
.	few	TRBV5-1	TRBJ2-4	13	CASSLIGAGIQYF	TGCGCCAGCAGCTTAATAGGGGCGGGCATTCAGTACTTC
.	.	TRBV29-1	TRBJ2-3	13	CSATLGGTDTQYF	TGCAGCGCAACCCTTGGGGGCACAGATACGCAGTATTTT
TRBD1	.	TRBV5-6	TRBJ2-3	13	CASREQGADTQYF	TGTGCCAGCAGGGAGCAGGGGGCAGATACGCAGTATTTT
.	.	TRBV12-3/TRBV12-4	TRBJ2-2	15	CASRPRDSNTGELFF	TGTGCCAGCAGGCCACGGGACTCCAACACCGGGGAGCTGTTTTTT
.	few	TRBV20-1	TRBJ2-3	13	CSAPRDGADTQYF	TGCAGTGCTCCCCGGGACGGGGCAGATACGCAGTATTTT
TRBD2	few	TRBV20-1	TRBJ2-1	12	CSATSGSSEQFF	TGCAGTGCGACTAGCGGGAGTTCTGAGCAGTTCTTC
.	few	TRBV20-1	TRBJ1-6	14	CSAIGQTGQEPLHF	TGCAGTGCTATAGGGCAGACCGGTCAGGAACCCCTCCACTTT
.	few	TRBV18	TRBJ2-7	12	CASSPRGYEQYF	TGTGCCAGTTCCCCGAGGGGCTACGAGCAGTACTTC
.	.	TRBV5-1	TRBJ1-5	14	CASSVRPENQPQHF	TGCGCCAGCAGCGTCCGGCCAGAGAATCAGCCCCAGCATTTT
TRBD2	few	TRBV20-1	TRBJ2-1	12	CSGPGLGGEQFF	TGCAGTGGTCCGGGACTAGGGGGTGAGCAGTTCTTC
.	.	TRBV11-2	TRBJ2-1	13	CASSLVGRYEQFF	TGTGCCAGCAGCTTAGTCGGCAGGTATGAGCAGTTCTTC
.	many	TRBV20-1	TRBJ1-2	13	CSARDPLNYGYTF	TGCAGTGCTAGAGATCCACTGAACTATGGCTACACCTTC
TRBD1	.	TRBV10-3	TRBJ1-1	12	CAIREGTAEAFF	TGTGCCATCAGGGAAGGGACAGCTGAAGCTTTCTTT
.	many	TRBV20-1	TRBJ1-4	14	CSARDLSTNEKLFF	TGCAGTGCTCGGGACCTATCAACTAATGAAAAACTGTTTTTT
.	.	TRBV7-2	TRBJ2-1	14	CASSLGIASHEQFF	TGTGCCAGCAGCTTGGGTATAGCAAGTCATGAGCAGTTCTTC
.	many	TRBV5-5	TRBJ1-5	15	CASSSSGDSNQPQHF	TGTGCCAGCAGCAGTTCGGGGGATAGCAATCAGCCCCAGCATTTT
TRBD2	.	TRBV6-1	TRBJ2-7	16	CASSQTRREGQGEQYF	TGTGCCAGCAGTCAAACCCGACGGGAGGGACAAGGCGAGCAGTACTTC
.	few	TRBV7-2	TRBJ2-5	15	CASSLGAGAKETQYF	TGTGCCAGCAGCTTAGGCGCCGGGGCGAAAGAGACCCAGTACTTC
TRBD1	.	TRBV20-1	TRBJ2-7	16	CSARETTGPSGYGQYF	TGCAGTGCTAGGGAGACGACAGGGCCTTCGGGATACGGGCAGTACTTC
TRBD2	.	TRBV7-2	TRBJ2-1	15	CASSPRTSVYNEQFF	TGTGCCAGCAGCCCGAGGACTAGCGTCTACAATGAGCAGTTCTTC
.	few	TRBV7-9	TRBJ2-7	11	CASSLVDEQYF	TGTGCCAGCAGCTTAGTAGACGAGCAGTACTTC
.	few	TRBV5-1	TRBJ2-1	16	CASYGGEFIPINEQFF	TGCGCCAGCTACGGGGGTGAGTTCATCCCAATCAACGAGCAGTTCTTC
TRBD1	.	TRBV28	TRBJ2-5	16	CASSLITDRGYETQYF	TGTGCCAGCAGTTTAATCACGGACAGGGGGTATGAGACCCAGTACTTC
TRBD2	once	TRBV27	TRBJ2-3	20	CASSLSIASGRAGGSDTQYF	TGTGCCAGCAGTTTATCGATCGCTAGCGGGAGGGCCGGAGGATCAGATACGCAGTATTTT
TRBD2	.	TRBV7-3	TRBJ2-3	16	CASSLRRASGSDTQYF	TGTGCCAGCAGCTTAAGAAGGGCTAGCGGATCAGATACGCAGTATTTT
TRBD2	few	TRBV15	TRBJ2-1	16	CATSDPRTSGRYEQFF	TGTGCCACCAGCGACCCCAGGACTAGCGGGAGGTATGAGCAGTTCTTC
TRBD1	many	TRBV11-2	TRBJ2-3	15	CASSTHRGRADTQYF	TGTGCCAGCAGCACCCACAGGGGGCGCGCAGATACGCAGTATTTT
TRBD2	many	TRBV5-1	TRBJ2-1	16	CASYSGRLVSYNEQFF	TGCGCCAGCTATAGCGGGAGGTTGGTCTCCTACAATGAGCAGTTCTTC
.	.	TRBV7-2	TRBJ1-4	14	CASSWAFREEKLFF	TGTGCCAGCAGCTGGGCCTTTCGGGAGGAAAAACTGTTTTTT
TRBD2	few	TRBV11-2	TRBJ2-3	20	CASNPTGTSGGTGRTDTQYF	TGTGCCAGCAACCCCACCGGGACTAGCGGGGGGACCGGGAGGACAGATACGCAGTATTTT